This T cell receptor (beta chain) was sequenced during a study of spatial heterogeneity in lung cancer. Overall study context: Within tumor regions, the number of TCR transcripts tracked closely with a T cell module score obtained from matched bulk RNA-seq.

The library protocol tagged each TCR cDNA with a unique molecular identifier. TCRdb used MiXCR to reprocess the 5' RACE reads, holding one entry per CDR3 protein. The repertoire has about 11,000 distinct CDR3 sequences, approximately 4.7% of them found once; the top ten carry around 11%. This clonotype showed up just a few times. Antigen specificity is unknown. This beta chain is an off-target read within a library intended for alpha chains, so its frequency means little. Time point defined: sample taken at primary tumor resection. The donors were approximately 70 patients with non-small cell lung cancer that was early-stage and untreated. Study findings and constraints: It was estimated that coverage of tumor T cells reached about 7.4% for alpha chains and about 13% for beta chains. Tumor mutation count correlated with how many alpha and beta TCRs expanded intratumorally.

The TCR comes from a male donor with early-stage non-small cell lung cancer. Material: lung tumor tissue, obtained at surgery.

CDR3 sequence reads: CASSLTSGRAHEQFF. The CDR3 coding sequence is TGTGCCAGCAGCCTTACTAGCGGGAGGGCCCATGAGCAGTTCTTC. The chain recombines TRBV4-2 with TRBJ2-1, with 13 bases that match TRBD2. CDR1 is LGHNA and CDR2 is YNFKEQ in the germline V gene. Germline trimming cut 4 bases from V and 8 bases from J; bases unmatched to any gene: 5. The CDR3 totals 15 residues.